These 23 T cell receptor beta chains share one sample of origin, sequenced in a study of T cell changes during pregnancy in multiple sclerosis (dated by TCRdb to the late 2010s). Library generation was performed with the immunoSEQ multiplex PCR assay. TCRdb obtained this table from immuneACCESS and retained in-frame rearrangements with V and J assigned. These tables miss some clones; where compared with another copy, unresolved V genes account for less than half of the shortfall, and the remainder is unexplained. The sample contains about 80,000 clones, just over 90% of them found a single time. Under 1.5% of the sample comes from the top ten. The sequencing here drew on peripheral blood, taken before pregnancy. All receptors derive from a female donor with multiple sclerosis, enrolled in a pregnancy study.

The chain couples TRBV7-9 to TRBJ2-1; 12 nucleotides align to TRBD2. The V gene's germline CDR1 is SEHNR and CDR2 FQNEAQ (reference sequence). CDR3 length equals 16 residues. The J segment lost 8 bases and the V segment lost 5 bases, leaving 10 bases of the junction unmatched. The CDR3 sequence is CASSPMSSGGADEQFF. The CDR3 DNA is TGTGCCAGCAGCCCGATGTCTAGCGGGGGGGCCGATGAGCAGTTCTTC. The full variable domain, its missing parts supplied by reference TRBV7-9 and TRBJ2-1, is DTGVSQNPRHKITKRGQNVTFRCDPISEHNRLYWYRQTLGQGPEFLTYFQNEAQLEKSRLLSDRFSAERPKGSFSTLEIQRTEQGDSAMYLCASSPMSSGGADEQFFGPGTRLTVL.

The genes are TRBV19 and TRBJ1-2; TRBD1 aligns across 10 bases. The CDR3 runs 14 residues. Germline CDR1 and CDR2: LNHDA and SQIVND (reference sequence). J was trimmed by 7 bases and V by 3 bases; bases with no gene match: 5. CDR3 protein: CASSMDRGISGYTF. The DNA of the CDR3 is TGTGCCAGTAGTATGGACAGGGGGATATCTGGCTACACCTTC.

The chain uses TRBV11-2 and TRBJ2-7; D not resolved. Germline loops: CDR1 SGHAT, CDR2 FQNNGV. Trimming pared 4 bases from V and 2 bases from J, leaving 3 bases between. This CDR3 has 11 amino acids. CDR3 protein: CASSSAYEQYF. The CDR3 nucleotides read TGTGCCAGCAGCTCCGCCTACGAGCAGTACTTC. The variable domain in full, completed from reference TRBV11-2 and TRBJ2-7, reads EAGVAQSPRYKIIEKRQSVAFWCNPISGHATLYWYQQILGQGPKLLIQFQNNGVVDDSQLPKDRFSAERLKGVDSTLKIQPAKLEDSAVYLCASSSAYEQYFGPGTRLTVT.

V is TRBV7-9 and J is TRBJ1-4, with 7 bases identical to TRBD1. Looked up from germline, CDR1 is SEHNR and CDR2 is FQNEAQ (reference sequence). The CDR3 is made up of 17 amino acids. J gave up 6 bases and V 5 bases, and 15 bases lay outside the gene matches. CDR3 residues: CASSRYPGTEGYEKLFF. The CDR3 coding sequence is TGTGCCAGCAGCAGATACCCCGGGACAGAGGGTTATGAAAAACTGTTTTTT.

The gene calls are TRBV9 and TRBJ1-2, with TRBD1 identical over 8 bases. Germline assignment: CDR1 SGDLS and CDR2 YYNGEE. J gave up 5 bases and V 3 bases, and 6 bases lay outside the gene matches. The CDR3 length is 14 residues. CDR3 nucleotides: TGTGCCAGCAGCGCAGGACAGGGTATATATGGCTACACCTTC. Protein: CASSAGQGIYGYTF.

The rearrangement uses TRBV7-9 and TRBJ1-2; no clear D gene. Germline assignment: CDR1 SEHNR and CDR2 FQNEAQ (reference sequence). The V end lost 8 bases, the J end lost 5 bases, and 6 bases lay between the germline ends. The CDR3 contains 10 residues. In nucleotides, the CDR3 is TGTGCCAGCGGCCCTTATGGCTACACCTTC. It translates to CASGPYGYTF.

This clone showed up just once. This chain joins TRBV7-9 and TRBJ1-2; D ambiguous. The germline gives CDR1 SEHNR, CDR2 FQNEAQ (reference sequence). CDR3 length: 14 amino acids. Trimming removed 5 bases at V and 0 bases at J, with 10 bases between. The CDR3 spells CASSDTVANYGYTF. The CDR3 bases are TGTGCCAGCAGCGATACCGTAGCTAACTATGGCTACACCTTC. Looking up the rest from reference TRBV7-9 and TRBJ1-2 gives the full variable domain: DTGVSQNPRHKITKRGQNVTFRCDPISEHNRLYWYRQTLGQGPEFLTYFQNEAQLEKSRLLSDRFSAERPKGSFSTLEIQRTEQGDSAMYLCASSDTVANYGYTFGSGTRLTVV.

The CDR3 spells CSVEDIVTDTQYF. The CDR3 DNA reads as TGCAGCGTTGAAGATATCGTGACAGATACGCAGTATTTT. This sequence joins TRBV29-1 and TRBJ2-3; D gene ambiguous. The germline V gene encodes CDR1 SQVTM and CDR2 ANQGSEA. The CDR3 length is 13 residues. Trimming took off 0 bases at V and 3 bases at J, with 7 bases between the two ends.

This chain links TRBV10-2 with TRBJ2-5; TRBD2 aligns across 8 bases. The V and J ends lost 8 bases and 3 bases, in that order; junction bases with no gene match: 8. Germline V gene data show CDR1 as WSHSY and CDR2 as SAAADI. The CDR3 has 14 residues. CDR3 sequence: CASGQRGREETQYF. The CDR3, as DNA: TGCGCCAGCGGCCAGCGGGGGCGAGAAGAGACCCAGTACTTC.

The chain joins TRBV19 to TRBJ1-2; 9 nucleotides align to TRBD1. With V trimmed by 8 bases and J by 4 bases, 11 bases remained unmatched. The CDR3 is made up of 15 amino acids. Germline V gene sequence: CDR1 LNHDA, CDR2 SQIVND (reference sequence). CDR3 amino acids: CASRFAGQGLYGYTF. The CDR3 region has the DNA TGTGCCAGTCGATTCGCGGGACAGGGCCTCTATGGCTACACCTTC.

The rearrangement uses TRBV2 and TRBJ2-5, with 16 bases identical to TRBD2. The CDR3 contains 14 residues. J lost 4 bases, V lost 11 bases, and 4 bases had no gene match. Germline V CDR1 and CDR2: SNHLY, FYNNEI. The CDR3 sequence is CAGTSGGAGETQYF. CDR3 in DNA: TGTGCCGGGACTAGCGGGGGGGCCGGAGAGACCCAGTACTTC. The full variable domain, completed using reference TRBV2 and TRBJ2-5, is EPEVTQTPSHQVTQMGQEVILRCVPISNHLYFYWYRQILGQKVEFLVSFYNNEISEKSEIFDDQFSVERPDGSNFTLKIRSTKLEDSAMYFCAGTSGGAGETQYFGPGTRLLVL.

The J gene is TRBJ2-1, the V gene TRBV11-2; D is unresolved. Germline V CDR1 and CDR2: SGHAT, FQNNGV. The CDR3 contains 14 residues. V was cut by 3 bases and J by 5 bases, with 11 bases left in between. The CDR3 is CASSFMGHHNEQFF. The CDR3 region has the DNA TGTGCCAGCAGCTTCATGGGCCACCACAATGAGCAGTTCTTC.

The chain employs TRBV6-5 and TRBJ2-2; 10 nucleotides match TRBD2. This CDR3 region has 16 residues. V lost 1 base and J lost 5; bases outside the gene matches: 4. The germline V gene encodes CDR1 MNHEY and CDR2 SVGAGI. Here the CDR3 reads CASSYLLAGNTGELFF. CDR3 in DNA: TGTGCCAGCAGTTACTTACTAGCGGGGAATACCGGGGAGCTGTTTTTT.

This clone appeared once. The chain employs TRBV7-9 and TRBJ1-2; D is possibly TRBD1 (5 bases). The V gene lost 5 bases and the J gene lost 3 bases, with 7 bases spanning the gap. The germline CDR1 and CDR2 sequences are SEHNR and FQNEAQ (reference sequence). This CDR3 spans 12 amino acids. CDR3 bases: TGTGCCAGCAGCAAACAGGACTATGGCTACACCTTC. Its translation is CASSKQDYGYTF. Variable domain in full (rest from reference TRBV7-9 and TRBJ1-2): DTGVSQNPRHKITKRGQNVTFRCDPISEHNRLYWYRQTLGQGPEFLTYFQNEAQLEKSRLLSDRFSAERPKGSFSTLEIQRTEQGDSAMYLCASSKQDYGYTFGSGTRLTVV.

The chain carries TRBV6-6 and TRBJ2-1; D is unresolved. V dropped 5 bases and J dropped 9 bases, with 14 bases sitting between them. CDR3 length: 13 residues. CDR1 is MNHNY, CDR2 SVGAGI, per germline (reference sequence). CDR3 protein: CASSARDMGEQFF. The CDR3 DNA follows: TGTGCCAGCAGTGCCCGCGACATGGGTGAGCAGTTCTTC.

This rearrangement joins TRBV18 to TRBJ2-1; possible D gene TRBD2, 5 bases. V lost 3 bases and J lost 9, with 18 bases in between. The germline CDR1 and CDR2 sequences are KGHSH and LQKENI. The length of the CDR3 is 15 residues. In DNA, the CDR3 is TGTGCCAGCTCACCTAGCCCGGGGAGTAAAGTTGAGCAGTTCTTC. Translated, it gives CASSPSPGSKVEQFF.

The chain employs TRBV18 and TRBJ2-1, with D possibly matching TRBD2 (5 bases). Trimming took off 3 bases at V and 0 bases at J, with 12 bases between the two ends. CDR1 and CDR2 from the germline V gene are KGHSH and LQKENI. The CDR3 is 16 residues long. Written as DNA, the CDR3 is TGTGCCAGCTCACCTGGAGCGGAGAGCTCCTACAATGAGCAGTTCTTC. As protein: CASSPGAESSYNEQFF. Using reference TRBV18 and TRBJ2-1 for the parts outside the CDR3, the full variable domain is NAGVMQNPRHLVRRRGQEARLRCSPMKGHSHVYWYRQLPEEGLKFMVYLQKENIIDESGMPKERFSAEFPKEGPSILRIQQVVRGDSAAYFCASSPGAESSYNEQFFGPGTRLTVL.

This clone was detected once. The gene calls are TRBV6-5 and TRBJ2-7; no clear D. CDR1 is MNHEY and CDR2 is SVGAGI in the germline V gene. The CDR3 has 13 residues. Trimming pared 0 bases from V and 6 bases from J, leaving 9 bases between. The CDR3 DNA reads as TGTGCCAGCAGTTACTCGAACAGTGGCGAGCAGTACTTC. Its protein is CASSYSNSGEQYF.

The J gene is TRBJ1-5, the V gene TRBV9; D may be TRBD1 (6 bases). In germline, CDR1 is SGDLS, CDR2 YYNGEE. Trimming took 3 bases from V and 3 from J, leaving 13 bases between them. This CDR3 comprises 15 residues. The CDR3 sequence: CASSETGSHNQPQHF. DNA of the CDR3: TGTGCCAGCAGCGAAACAGGGTCTCACAATCAGCCCCAGCATTTT.

The DNA of the CDR3 is TGTGCCAGCAGTGAATACATCGCGAACACCGGGGAGCTGTTTTTT. Its protein is CASSEYIANTGELFF. The V gene is TRBV6-1, the J gene TRBJ2-2; D not certain. Germline CDR1 and CDR2: MNHNS and SASEGT. The V gene lost 2 bases and the J gene lost 0 bases, with 7 bases spanning the gap. The CDR3 is 15 amino acids.

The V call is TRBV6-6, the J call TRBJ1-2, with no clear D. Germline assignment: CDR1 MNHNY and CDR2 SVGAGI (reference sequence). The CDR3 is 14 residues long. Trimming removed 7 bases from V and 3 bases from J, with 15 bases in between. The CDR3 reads CASNPPGGYYGYTF. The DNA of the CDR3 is TGTGCCAGCAATCCCCCCGGAGGGTACTATGGCTACACCTTC.

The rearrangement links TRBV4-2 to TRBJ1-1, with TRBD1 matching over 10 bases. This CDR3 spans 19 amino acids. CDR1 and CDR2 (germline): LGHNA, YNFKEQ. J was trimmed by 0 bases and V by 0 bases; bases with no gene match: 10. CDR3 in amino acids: CASSQDYLGQGRMNTEAFF. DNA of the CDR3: TGTGCCAGCAGCCAAGATTATTTGGGACAGGGGAGAATGAACACTGAAGCTTTCTTT.

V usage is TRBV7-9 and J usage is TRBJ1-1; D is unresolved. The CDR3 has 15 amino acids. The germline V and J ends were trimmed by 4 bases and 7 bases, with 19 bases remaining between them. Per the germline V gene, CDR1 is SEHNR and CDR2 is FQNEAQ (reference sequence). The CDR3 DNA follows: TGTGCCAGCAGCTCAACCCAAGGAGTTTTGAGTGAAGCTTTCTTT. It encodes CASSSTQGVLSEAFF.